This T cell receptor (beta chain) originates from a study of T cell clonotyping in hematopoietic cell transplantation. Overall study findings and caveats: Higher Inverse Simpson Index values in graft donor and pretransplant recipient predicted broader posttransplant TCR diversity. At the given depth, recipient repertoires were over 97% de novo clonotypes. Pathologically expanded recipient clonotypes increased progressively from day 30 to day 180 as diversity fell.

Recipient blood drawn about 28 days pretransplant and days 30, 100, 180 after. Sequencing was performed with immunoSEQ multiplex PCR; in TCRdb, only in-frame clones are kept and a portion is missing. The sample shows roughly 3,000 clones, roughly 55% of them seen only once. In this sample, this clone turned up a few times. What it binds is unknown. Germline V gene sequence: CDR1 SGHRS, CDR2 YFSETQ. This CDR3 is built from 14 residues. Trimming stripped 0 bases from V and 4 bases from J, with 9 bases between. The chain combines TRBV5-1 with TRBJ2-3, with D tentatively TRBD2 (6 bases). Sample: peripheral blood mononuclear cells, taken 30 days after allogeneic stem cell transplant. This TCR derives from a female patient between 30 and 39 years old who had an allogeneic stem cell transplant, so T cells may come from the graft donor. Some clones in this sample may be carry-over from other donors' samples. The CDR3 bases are TGCGCCAGCAGCTTGGGACTAGGCGCAGATACGCAGTATTTT. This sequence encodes CASSLGLGADTQYF.